The 14 T cell receptor beta chains reported below all come from one sample, sequenced in a study of blood T cell repertoires in COVID-19. The table came from immunoSEQ multiplex PCR; TCRdb's copy has only in-frame clones and leaves some out. The sample lists roughly 170,000 clones, 85% to 90% seen once, with less than 3% in the top ten. The sample was peripheral blood. These receptor sequences come from a man aged 40-49 years with active or convalescent COVID-19.

This chain uses TRBV19 with TRBJ1-2; 7 bases map to TRBD1. Losses at the gene ends were 3 bases for V and 9 bases for J; bases not matched to a gene: 13. This CDR3 is 15 amino acids long. Germline V gene data show CDR1 as LNHDA and CDR2 as SQIVND (reference sequence). The CDR3 sequence is CASSMGLTGALSYTF. CDR3 DNA: TGTGCCAGTAGTATGGGACTTACAGGGGCCTTAAGCTACACCTTC.

The chain joins TRBV5-1 to TRBJ1-6, with D possibly being TRBD1 (5 bases). CDR3 length equals 15 residues. Germline V CDR1 and CDR2: SGHRS, YFSETQ. Trimming took 5 bases from V and 6 from J, leaving 15 bases between them. In nucleotides, the CDR3 is TGCGCCAGCAGGGACGGGGGAGTGGTTAATTCACCCCTCCACTTT. Protein: CASRDGGVVNSPLHF.

As to this clone: The sample holds other DNA sequences that translate to the same CDR3. The gene calls are TRBV2 and TRBJ1-2; D not certain. Germline CDR1 reads SNHLY; CDR2 reads FYNNEI. The V and J ends lost 1 base and 7 bases respectively, with 4 bases between them. The CDR3 covers 11 residues. The CDR3 nucleotides read TGTGCCAGCAGTGAAGGGGCTGGCTACACCTTC. Protein sequence: CASSEGAGYTF.

V is TRBV5-4 and J is TRBJ2-3; no clear D gene. CDR1 SGHNT and CDR2 YYREEE come from the germline V gene (reference sequence). The CDR3 length is 14 residues. With 0 bases removed from V and 2 bases from J, the gap between germline ends came to 7 bases. The CDR3 sequence: CASSLGAFTDTQYF. Here the CDR3 DNA reads TGTGCCAGCAGCTTGGGGGCGTTCACAGATACGCAGTATTTT.

This sequence joins TRBV2 and TRBJ2-3, with a weak D call TRBD2 (7 bases). Germline CDR1 reads SNHLY; CDR2 reads FYNNEI. CDR3 length: 15 residues. The germline V and J ends were trimmed by 7 bases and 3 bases, with 17 bases remaining between them. The CDR3 coding sequence is TGTGCCAGCATCATAGGGGGGGCCGGAACAGATACGCAGTATTTT. This gives the protein CASIIGGAGTDTQYF.

This clone was seen only once. The chain couples TRBV21-1 to TRBJ1-5; the listed D gene, TRBD1, was not tested against the DNA. TRBV21-1 is labeled a pseudogene. This CDR3 spans 15 amino acids. CDR3 in amino acids: CASTRGQGGEQPQHF. Here the CDR3 DNA reads TGTGCCAGCACTCGCGGACAGGGGGGAGAGCAGCCCCAGCATTTT.

The chain joins TRBV18 to TRBJ1-5; D gene uncertain. The CDR3 has 15 amino acids. Germline V gene lookup returns CDR1 KGHSH and CDR2 LQKENI. V lost 2 bases to trimming and J lost 4 bases, with 12 bases between them. CDR3 amino acids: CASSPSSRRNQPQHF. The CDR3 DNA sequence: TGTGCCAGCTCACCATCTTCCAGAAGAAATCAGCCCCAGCATTTT.

The gene calls are TRBV3-1 (or the pseudogene TRBV3-2) and TRBJ1-2; 7 bases are shared with TRBD1. V trimming: 1 base; J trimming: 4 bases; junction bases outside the gene matches: 6. Germline V CDR1 and CDR2: LGHDT, YNNKEL (reference sequence). This CDR3 has 15 residues. CDR3 sequence: CASSQVGTALYGYTF. The CDR3 DNA reads TGTGCCAGCAGCCAAGTCGGGACAGCTCTCTATGGCTACACCTTC.

The rearrangement links TRBV3-1 (or the pseudogene TRBV3-2) to TRBJ2-7; 7 nucleotides align to TRBD2. CDR3 size: 15 residues. In germline, CDR1 is LGHDT, CDR2 YNNKEL (reference sequence). J lost 4 bases, V lost 1 base, and 7 bases had no gene match. CDR3 DNA sequence: TGTGCCAGCAGCCAAGGGCTAGCGGAGATATACGAGCAGTACTTC. Encoded protein: CASSQGLAEIYEQYF.

V and J are TRBV12-5 and TRBJ2-2; 7 nucleotides align to TRBD1. Per the germline V gene, CDR1 is LGHNT and CDR2 is FRNRAP. This CDR3 is built from 17 residues. V gave up 3 bases and J gave up 2 bases; unmatched junction bases: 9. The CDR3 region is CASGLGTRGINTGELFF. The CDR3 coding sequence is TGTGCTAGTGGTTTAGGTACCAGGGGGATAAACACCGGGGAGCTGTTTTTT.

The genes are TRBV6-1 and TRBJ2-5, with D possibly TRBD2 on 5 matching bases. Deletions cut 3 bases from V and 5 bases from J, with 16 bases between. The CDR3 spans 15 residues. Germline V gene data show CDR1 as MNHNS and CDR2 as SASEGT. CDR3: CASSDGSGGWETQYF. The CDR3 DNA follows: TGTGCCAGCAGTGATGGCTCCGGAGGATGGGAGACCCAGTACTTC.

This rearrangement joins TRBV4-3 to TRBJ1-2, with D perhaps TRBD1 (6 bases). This CDR3 contains 18 residues. The germline CDR1 and CDR2 sequences are LGHNA and YSLEER. Trimming pared 0 bases from V and 0 bases from J, leaving 17 bases between. CDR3 bases: TGCGCCAGCAGCCAAGATAGGGGGGGGTACGGAGCTAACTATGGCTACACCTTC. It yields the protein CASSQDRGGYGANYGYTF.

Written as DNA, the CDR3 is TGTGCCAGCAGCTTAGGGCAGGGAAATGAAAAACTGTTTTTT. Its protein is CASSLGQGNEKLFF. The V gene is TRBV7-9, the J gene TRBJ1-4, with D maybe TRBD1 (5 bases). The CDR3 totals 14 residues. Trimming cost V 1 base and J 5 bases, with 8 bases left between them. Per the germline V gene, CDR1 is SEHNR and CDR2 is FQNEAQ (reference sequence). The full variable domain, in which reference TRBV7-9 and TRBJ1-4 provide the parts outside the CDR3, is DTGVSQNPRHKITKRGQNVTFRCDPISEHNRLYWYRQTLGQGPEFLTYFQNEAQLEKSRLLSDRFSAERPKGSFSTLEIQRTEQGDSAMYLCASSLGQGNEKLFFGSGTQLSVL.

The V and J genes are TRBV18 and TRBJ2-5, with 10 bases identical to TRBD1. V lost 6 bases to trimming and J lost 4 bases; unmatched junction nucleotides: 5. The CDR3 is made up of 14 amino acids. Looked up from germline, CDR1 is KGHSH and CDR2 is LQKENI. The chain's CDR3 is CASSPTGGGETQYF. As DNA, the CDR3 is TGTGCCAGCTCGCCGACAGGGGGCGGAGAGACCCAGTACTTC. Full variable domain (missing parts from reference TRBV18 and TRBJ2-5): NAGVMQNPRHLVRRRGQEARLRCSPMKGHSHVYWYRQLPEEGLKFMVYLQKENIIDESGMPKERFSAEFPKEGPSILRIQQVVRGDSAAYFCASSPTGGGETQYFGPGTRLLVL.